This TCR beta chain was obtained from a study of cytomegalovirus exposure and HLA in healthy donors. A multiplex PCR was run with 60 Vbeta primers and 13 Jbeta primers. TCRdb's table, derived via immunoSEQ multiplex PCR, lists solely in-frame clones and lacks some. Among approximately 100,000 clones listed, more than 65% were seen once. This CDR3 comprises 13 residues. Trimming stripped 6 bases from V and 3 bases from J, with 11 bases between. Per the germline V gene, CDR1 is MDHEN and CDR2 is SYDVKM. A word on this clone: The antigen is unknown.

Study results and caveats: Among TCR beta chains, those listed as cytomegalovirus-associated numbered about 160. Specificity for CMV antigens was confirmed in vitro for a few of the CMV-associated chains. For most TCR beta V segments, an earlier analysis put the productive rate at about 87% or about 30% of the time.

This TCR came from a woman aged 50 to 60 in good health and CMV-seropositive. The rearrangement links TRBV28 to TRBJ1-2, with a possible D match to TRBD1 (6 bases). The material sequenced was PBMCs. The CDR3 DNA reads TGTGCCAGCAGAACTCAGGGGTACTATGGCTACACCTTC. Translated, it gives CASRTQGYYGYTF.